These 27 T cell receptor beta chains originate from one sample sequenced in a study of cytomegalovirus exposure and HLA in healthy donors. The PCR had 60 Vbeta and 13 Jbeta primers. Data came from immunoSEQ multiplex PCR; TCRdb stores just in-frame clones and leaves some out. The sample shows tens of thousands of clones, about 79% of them seen only once. The sample comprised PBMCs. The receptors stem from a man aged 55 to 70 in good health and CMV-seropositive.

This clone came up once. This sequence joins TRBV27 and TRBJ1-2; possibly TRBD1 for D (5 bases). Per the germline V gene, CDR1 is MNHEY and CDR2 is SMNVEV (reference sequence). The CDR3 extends over 15 amino acids. V gave up 8 bases and J gave up 3 bases, with 19 bases separating them. Written as DNA, the CDR3 is TGTGCCAGCTCGTCGACAGTTGGTTGGGACTATGGCTACACCTTC. Residues: CASSSTVGWDYGYTF.

The DNA of the CDR3 is TGTGCCAGCAGCTTGGGACTAGCCTGGAATGAGCAGTTCTTC. Translated, it gives CASSLGLAWNEQFF. V is TRBV7-2 and J is TRBJ2-1; 9 nucleotides match TRBD2. J was trimmed by 7 bases and V by 3 bases; bases with no gene match: 4. CDR1 is SGHTA, CDR2 FQGNSA, per germline. The CDR3 length is 14 residues.

The chain couples TRBV29-1 to TRBJ2-7, with D possibly being TRBD2 (5 bases). The ends were cut back, 6 bases at V and 0 bases at J, with 12 bases in the middle. CDR1 is SQVTM and CDR2 is ANQGSEA in the germline V gene. The CDR3 runs 13 residues. The DNA of the CDR3 is TGCAGCGTCCGGGCGGGCAGCTCCTACGAGCAGTACTTC. This translates into CSVRAGSSYEQYF.

The chain couples TRBV29-1 to TRBJ2-5; D call uncertain. V lost 3 bases and J 4 bases, leaving 6 bases between the germline ends. Germline assignment: CDR1 SQVTM and CDR2 ANQGSEA. The CDR3 is 11 amino acids. In nucleotides, the CDR3 is TGCAGCGTTGACTCCGGAGAGACCCAGTACTTC. It yields the protein CSVDSGETQYF.

The V call is TRBV5-1, the J call TRBJ2-2; D is undetermined. Germline V gives CDR1 SGHRS, CDR2 YFSETQ. V was cut by 7 bases and J by 7 bases, with 8 bases left in between. The CDR3 loop spans 11 amino acids. The CDR3 sequence is CASSVGGELFF. In DNA, the CDR3 is TGCGCCAGCTCGGTTGGCGGGGAGCTGTTTTTT.

V gene TRBV27 combines with J gene TRBJ1-4, with 7 bases matching TRBD1. The germline gives CDR1 MNHEY, CDR2 SMNVEV (reference sequence). This CDR3 is 15 amino acids long. J gave up 4 bases and V 5 bases, and 7 bases lay outside the gene matches. The CDR3 sequence is CASSVGTDHNEKLFF. The CDR3 nucleotides are TGTGCCAGCAGTGTAGGGACAGACCATAATGAAAAACTGTTTTTT. Filled out from reference TRBV27 and TRBJ1-4, the complete variable domain reads EAQVTQNPRYLITVTGKKLTVTCSQNMNHEYMSWYRQDPGLGLRQIYYSMNVEVTDKGDVPEGYKVSRKEKRNFPLILESPSPNQTSLYFCASSVGTDHNEKLFFGSGTQLSVL.

J is TRBJ2-1 and V is TRBV2; no clear D. CDR3 length equals 15 residues. V lost 2 bases and J 2 bases, leaving 10 bases between the germline ends. Germline assignment: CDR1 SNHLY and CDR2 FYNNEI. The chain's CDR3 is CASSESGGTYNEQFF. The CDR3 region has the DNA TGTGCCAGCAGTGAAAGTGGCGGAACCTACAATGAGCAGTTCTTC.

The chain couples TRBV25-1 to TRBJ2-1; tentatively, D is TRBD2 (6 bases). Deletions cut 1 base from V and 10 bases from J, with 11 bases between. CDR1 and CDR2 from the germline V gene are MGHDK and SYGVNS. The length of the CDR3 is 13 residues. CDR3 in amino acids: CASSEFSAGEQFF. DNA for the CDR3: TGTGCCAGCAGTGAATTTAGTGCGGGGGAGCAGTTCTTC.

The chain is built from TRBV18 and TRBJ1-1; unclear D gene. CDR3 length: 15 residues. Germline CDR1 is KGHSH and CDR2 is LQKENI. Trimming took 3 bases from V and 1 from J, leaving 12 bases between them. CDR3 coding DNA: TGTGCCAGCTCACCGTTAGCTAACAAGAACACTGAAGCTTTCTTT. This codes for CASSPLANKNTEAFF. Using reference TRBV18 and TRBJ1-1 for the parts outside the CDR3, the full variable domain is NAGVMQNPRHLVRRRGQEARLRCSPMKGHSHVYWYRQLPEEGLKFMVYLQKENIIDESGMPKERFSAEFPKEGPSILRIQQVVRGDSAAYFCASSPLANKNTEAFFGQGTRLTVV.

This chain connects TRBV5-1 to TRBJ2-1, with TRBD2 as a possible D gene (6 bases). V was cut by 4 bases and J by 7 bases, with 18 bases left in between. Germline V lookup: CDR1 SGHRS, CDR2 YFSETQ. CDR3 length equals 15 residues. Here the CDR3 reads CASSKYSGRSNEQFF. CDR3 DNA sequence: TGCGCCAGCAGCAAATATAGCGGCCGAAGTAATGAGCAGTTCTTC.

The chain couples TRBV7-6 to TRBJ1-2; D is unresolved. In germline, CDR1 is SGHVS, CDR2 FNYEAQ. This CDR3 has 12 amino acids. Trimming left V 5 bases short and J 1 base short, with 5 bases between. In nucleotides, the CDR3 is TGTGCCAGCAGCCCTAATAACTATGGCTACACCTTC. This codes for CASSPNNYGYTF.

The V and J genes are TRBV15 and TRBJ2-3; TRBD2 agrees at 8 bases. Germline lookup yields CDR1 LNHNV and CDR2 YYDKDF (reference sequence). The ends lost 1 base at V and 4 bases at J; junction bases unmatched: 10. The CDR3 has 17 amino acids. CDR3 sequence (DNA): TGTGCCACCAGCAGAGCACGGAGGGCGGGGGGTCCAGATACGCAGTATTTT. This translates into CATSRARRAGGPDTQYF.

The V gene is TRBV2, the J gene TRBJ1-1; 8 positions agree with TRBD1. V was clipped by 2 bases and J by 1 base; unmatched bases: 3. Germline loops: CDR1 SNHLY, CDR2 FYNNEI. CDR3 length: 15 amino acids. Here the CDR3 DNA reads TGTGCCAGCAGTGAACGGGGGACAGGGAACACTGAAGCTTTCTTT. This encodes CASSERGTGNTEAFF. Full variable domain (missing parts from reference TRBV2 and TRBJ1-1): EPEVTQTPSHQVTQMGQEVILRCVPISNHLYFYWYRQILGQKVEFLVSFYNNEISEKSEIFDDQFSVERPDGSNFTLKIRSTKLEDSAMYFCASSERGTGNTEAFFGQGTRLTVV.

Regarding this clone: The sample contains more than one DNA sequence encoding this CDR3. The V gene is TRBV11-2, the J gene TRBJ2-7; D may be TRBD1 (6 bases). V was pared by 3 bases and J by 2 bases, with 11 bases between. The CDR3 has 14 residues. Per the germline V gene, CDR1 is SGHAT and CDR2 is FQNNGV. This CDR3 is CASSFSDRTYEQYF. The CDR3 region has the DNA TGTGCCAGCAGCTTCTCGGACAGAACCTACGAGCAGTACTTC.

The rearrangement links TRBV2 to TRBJ2-3; D gene ambiguous. CDR1 and CDR2 (germline): SNHLY, FYNNEI. The CDR3 contains 13 residues. Trimming removed 5 bases from V and 6 bases from J, with 12 bases in between. The CDR3 nucleotides are TGTGCCAGCAGTATTTTTCCAATGGATACGCAGTATTTT. It specifies CASSIFPMDTQYF.

The CDR3 DNA follows: TGTGCCAGCAGCTTGGTTACTAGCGGGGCCAGCACAGATACGCAGTATTTT. Translating it yields CASSLVTSGASTDTQYF. The chain uses TRBV5-6 and TRBJ2-3; TRBD2 agrees at 10 bases. The trim removed 0 bases at V and 0 bases at J, leaving 4 bases unmatched. The CDR3 is 17 residues long. The germline V gene encodes CDR1 SGHDT and CDR2 YYEEEE. The full variable domain, its missing parts supplied by reference TRBV5-6 and TRBJ2-3, is DAGVTQSPTHLIKTRGQQVTLRCSPKSGHDTVSWYQQALGQGPQFIFQYYEEEERQRGNFPDRFSGHQFPNYSSELNVNALLLGDSALYLCASSLVTSGASTDTQYFGPGTRLTVL.

The V and J genes are TRBV6-5 and TRBJ1-2; D perhaps matches TRBD1 (6 bases). V lost 2 bases to trimming and J lost 4 bases, with 14 bases between them. CDR3 size: 15 residues. Germline CDR1 MNHEY, CDR2 SVGAGI. The CDR3 loop is CASSYEGRGSYGYTF. CDR3 DNA sequence: TGTGCCAGCAGTTACGAGGGCAGGGGTAGCTATGGCTACACCTTC.

This chain links TRBV5-8 with TRBJ1-2; the match to TRBD1 covers 8 bases. CDR3 size: 14 residues. The trim removed 2 bases at V and 10 bases at J, leaving 10 bases unmatched. CDR1 SGHTS and CDR2 YDEGEE come from the germline V gene. CDR3 nucleotides: TGTGCCAGCAGCTTCTTAGTCCAGGGGGCTGTCTACACCTTC. Translated, it gives CASSFLVQGAVYTF.

In its sample, this clone was seen once. The CDR3 DNA is TGTGCCAGCAGTTACTCTCCCCTGTACCAAGAGACCCAGTACTTC. It translates to CASSYSPLYQETQYF. V and J are TRBV6-5 and TRBJ2-5, with D hard to call. The length of the CDR3 is 15 residues. CDR1 and CDR2 from the germline V gene are MNHEY and SVGAGI. Trimming shortened V by 0 bases and J by 0 bases, and 8 bases separated the two germline ends.

V and J are TRBV5-1 and TRBJ2-3, with 12 bases that match TRBD2. After removal of 0 bases from V and 7 bases from J, the junction contained 9 bases not matched to a gene. The CDR3 covers 17 residues. In germline, CDR1 is SGHRS, CDR2 YFSETQ. The CDR3 region is CASSLESSGRVRNTQYF. The DNA for the CDR3 is TGCGCCAGCAGCTTGGAGTCTAGCGGGAGGGTTAGAAATACGCAGTATTTT.

The table lists this clone with a few counts. The rearrangement uses TRBV5-1 and TRBJ2-5; TRBD2 aligns across 9 bases. With 0 bases clipped from V and 5 bases from J, the junction kept 8 bases outside the gene matches. Germline CDR1 and CDR2: SGHRS and YFSETQ. The CDR3 is made up of 16 amino acids. This CDR3 reads CASSLDGGRAVETQYF. CDR3 sequence (DNA): TGCGCCAGCAGCTTGGACGGCGGGAGGGCCGTTGAGACCCAGTACTTC.

V usage is TRBV5-6 and J usage is TRBJ2-7; perhaps TRBD1 as D (6 bases). CDR3 length: 14 amino acids. Trimming cost V 3 bases and J 3 bases, with 13 bases left between them. Germline values: CDR1 SGHDT, CDR2 YYEEEE. DNA for the CDR3: TGTGCCAGCAGCTCGGGACAAGAACTCTACGAGCAGTACTTC. It encodes CASSSGQELYEQYF.

V and J are TRBV11-3 and TRBJ2-1; D possibly corresponds to TRBD2 (6 bases). The V and J ends lost 7 bases and 5 bases respectively, with 15 bases between them. CDR3 length: 14 amino acids. Germline V gene sequence: CDR1 SGHNT, CDR2 YENEEA. This CDR3 is CASTLPGANNEQFF. CDR3 DNA sequence: TGTGCCAGCACCCTCCCGGGAGCAAACAATGAGCAGTTCTTC.

The J gene is TRBJ1-2, the V gene TRBV7-8; D perhaps matches TRBD1 (6 bases). V was shortened by 5 bases and J by 0 bases, with 13 bases between the two germline ends. This CDR3 is built from 15 residues. In germline, CDR1 is SGHVS, CDR2 FQNEAQ. The CDR3 loop is CASSQTGKPNYGYTF. The CDR3 region has the DNA TGTGCCAGCAGCCAAACAGGGAAACCTAACTATGGCTACACCTTC.

J is TRBJ1-1 and V is TRBV27; 7 bases match TRBD1. The CDR3 sequence is 13 residues long. V lost 5 bases, J lost 4 bases, and 4 bases stayed unmatched. From germline, CDR1 is MNHEY and CDR2 SMNVEV (reference sequence). The CDR3 protein is CASSTGVGTEAFF. CDR3 coding DNA: TGTGCCAGCAGTACAGGGGTTGGCACTGAAGCTTTCTTT.

CDR3 residues: CASSSRQETYNEQFF. The CDR3 DNA follows: TGTGCCAGCAGCTCGCGACAGGAGACCTACAATGAGCAGTTCTTC. This chain joins TRBV7-6 and TRBJ2-1; TRBD1 might be the D (6 bases). Germline assignment: CDR1 SGHVS and CDR2 FNYEAQ. V was pared by 4 bases and J by 2 bases, with 12 bases between. This CDR3 has 15 residues.

A note on this clone: Other nucleotide sequences from this sample produce the same CDR3. The chain is built from TRBV7-8 and TRBJ1-3; D remains ambiguous. Germline V CDR1 and CDR2: SGHVS, FQNEAQ. The CDR3 totals 13 residues. With 0 bases removed from V and 4 bases from J, the gap between germline ends came to 4 bases. The DNA for the CDR3 is TGTGCCAGCAGCTTAGCCCAGGGAAACACCATATATTTT. The encoded protein is CASSLAQGNTIYF.